Following are 10 T cell receptor beta chains from one sample sequenced in a study of response to subunit inactivated influenza vaccine. TCRdb re-called the RT-PCR reads with MiXCR, one entry per CDR3 protein. The profile shows 550,000 to 600,000 distinct CDR3 sequences, 12% of them singletons. This specimen was PBMCs from blood, taken on the day of vaccination. These receptors all stem from a man aged 45-60 years who received an inactivated influenza vaccine.

The chain is built from TRBV5-6 and TRBJ1-6; 9 bases agree with TRBD1. This CDR3 is 15 amino acids long. Trimming cost V 1 base and J 9 bases; bases outside gene matches: 5. In germline, CDR1 is SGHDT, CDR2 YYEEEE. For the CDR3, the DNA is TGTGCCAGCAGCTTGCTCGGGACAGGGATTTCACCCCTCCACTTT. It specifies CASSLLGTGISPLHF. Filled out from reference TRBV5-6 and TRBJ1-6, the complete variable domain reads DAGVTQSPTHLIKTRGQQVTLRCSPKSGHDTVSWYQQALGQGPQFIFQYYEEEERQRGNFPDRFSGHQFPNYSSELNVNALLLGDSALYLCASSLLGTGISPLHFGNGTRLTVT.

This clonotype was seen only a few times. V gene TRBV10-3 combines with J gene TRBJ2-1; weak D call: TRBD2 (5 bases). The germline V gene has CDR1 ENHRY and CDR2 SYGVKD. The CDR3 loop spans 12 amino acids. The germline V and J ends were trimmed by 6 bases and 10 bases, with 13 bases remaining between them. CDR3 in DNA: TGTGCCATCAGGCAACTAGAGGGAGAGCAGTTCTTC. This codes for CAIRQLEGEQFF.

At least ten counts were recorded for this clonotype. The chain combines TRBV10-3 with TRBJ2-4; D is unclear. CDR3 size: 16 residues. Germline CDR1 reads ENHRY; CDR2 reads SYGVKD. Trimming removed 0 bases from V and 0 bases from J, with 9 bases in between. CDR3 residues: CAISESIRTAKNIQYF. DNA of the CDR3: TGTGCCATCAGTGAGTCGATCCGGACAGCCAAAAACATTCAGTACTTC.

This clonotype was counted a few times. The chain has TRBV29-1 and TRBJ2-4, with 7 positions matching TRBD2. V shed 7 bases, J shed 6 bases, and the junction held 12 bases outside the gene matches. The CDR3 covers 14 residues. Germline V gene sequence: CDR1 SQVTM, CDR2 ANQGSEA. For the CDR3, the DNA is TGCAGCGCCCGAACGCGGGAGCGGGGAAACATTCAGTACTTC. Amino acid sequence: CSARTRERGNIQYF.

This clonotype was observed a few times. This sequence joins TRBV28 and TRBJ2-1; 10 nucleotides line up with TRBD1. The germline V gene encodes CDR1 MDHEN and CDR2 SYDVKM. This CDR3 spans 16 amino acids. Losses at the gene ends were 5 bases for V and 6 bases for J; bases not matched to a gene: 10. The CDR3 loop reads CASSPARTGGINEQFF. In DNA form, the CDR3 reads TGTGCCAGCAGTCCAGCGCGGACAGGGGGAATCAATGAGCAGTTCTTC.

There are a few counts of this clonotype. The chain combines TRBV20-1 with TRBJ2-3; D remains unclear. The CDR3 spans 13 residues. Per germline, CDR1 DFQATT and CDR2 SNEGSKA (reference sequence). Trimming removed 8 bases from V and 2 bases from J, with 14 bases in between. CDR3 coding DNA: TGCAGTTCAATACGAGGCTCCACAGATACGCAGTATTTT. This gives the protein CSSIRGSTDTQYF.

The chain carries TRBV4-3 and TRBJ2-1; D is tentatively TRBD1 or TRBD2 (5 bases each). This CDR3 comprises 17 residues. V was pared by 0 bases and J by 2 bases, with 14 bases between. Germline V gives CDR1 LGHNA, CDR2 YSLEER. This CDR3 is CASSQEGSGLTYNEQFF. The DNA for the CDR3 is TGCGCCAGCAGCCAAGAAGGATCGGGGCTGACCTACAATGAGCAGTTCTTC.

This chain links TRBV12-5 with TRBJ2-3, with D perhaps matching TRBD1 or TRBD2 (6 bases each). Germline loops: CDR1 LGHNT, CDR2 FRNRAP. The V gene lost 0 bases and the J gene lost 2 bases, with 12 bases spanning the gap. This CDR3 is 16 amino acids long. The CDR3 region has the DNA TGTGCTAGTGGTTTGGTGGTAGGGGGGCACACAGATACGCAGTATTTT. Residues: CASGLVVGGHTDTQYF.

This clonotype was seen at least ten times. The V and J genes are TRBV4-3 and TRBJ2-3; possibly TRBD2 for D (6 bases). The germline V gene encodes CDR1 LGHNA and CDR2 YSLEER. The CDR3 has 15 amino acids. The germline V and J ends were trimmed by 4 bases and 0 bases, with 11 bases remaining between them. The CDR3 DNA sequence: TGCGCCAGCAGCCCAGGGACTTCTAGCACAGATACGCAGTATTTT. It translates to CASSPGTSSTDTQYF.

This chain links TRBV4-3 with TRBJ1-1; 8 bases fit TRBD1. The CDR3 runs to 15 residues. Trimming at V came to 6 bases and at J to 3 bases, leaving 9 bases not matched to a gene. Germline-derived CDR1 and CDR2 are LGHNA and YSLEER. CDR3 nucleotides: TGCGCCAGCAGTGACAGGGGCACGTTGGACACTGAAGCTTTCTTT. Translating gives CASSDRGTLDTEAFF.